This TCR beta chain was recovered during a study of T cell repertoires in cytomegalovirus infection. Turning to the study itself: Matching HLA type and CMV infection were both indicated by public TCR beta signatures.

Findings and limits, study-wide: The response measured ex vivo was dominated by TCR beta clonotypes (HLA-C-restricted and CMV-specific).

The CDR3 length is 13 residues. In germline, CDR1 is SQVTM, CDR2 ANQGSEA. Trimming at V came to 6 bases and at J to 3 bases, leaving 3 bases not matched to a gene. Of note for this clonotype: Its cognate antigen is unknown.

From the reads, TCRdb called clonotypes with MiXCR, one entry per CDR3 protein. This sample carries about 480,000 distinct CDR3 sequences, roughly 34% of them seen once, and the ten largest clones take roughly a sixth. This chain joins TRBV29-1 and TRBJ2-3; 10 nucleotides agree with TRBD1. This clonotype was sampled from a human donor in good health (CMV status not recorded). Some clones in this sample may be carry-over from other donors' samples. Sequencing used cultured PBMCs, obtained from culture after CMV antigen stimulation. The CDR3 loop reads CSVGQGVTDTQYF. In DNA, the CDR3 is TGCAGCGTCGGACAGGGGGTTACAGATACGCAGTATTTT.